Reported below is one T cell receptor beta chain. This clone's antigen is unknown. Base qualities are not at hand, and no much larger clone is one base apart. The immunoSEQ Assay, a bias-controlled multiplex PCR, was used to amplify TCRbeta CDR3 regions from genomic DNA. On the study's bioinformatics: Nucleated cell counts per sample were estimated from amplification of reference gene primers within the assay. Sequence reads were collapsed and filtered to measure the absolute abundance of every unique TCRbeta CDR3 rearrangement. For each sample, productive Simpson clonality was calculated by taking the square root of Simpson's diversity index across productive rearrangements. TCRdb holds this immuneACCESS table with in-frame rearrangements only. Some clones are missing; in checked studies, unresolved V genes explain under half, and the rest has no known cause. That table gives V, J and clone size, and the DNA gave D and trimming. For this sample the table gives fewer than 400,000 clones, of which 90% were detected only once. In total, the top ten clones hold approximately 4.1% of the sample.

CDR1 and CDR2 are drawn from the germline V gene (reference sequence): SEHNR, FQNEAQ. The CDR3 covers 16 residues, taking in both the cysteine and the phenylalanine. Only the CDR3 DNA is retained, 48 bases long and in frame from the first base. The trim is 2 bases for V and 3 bases for J, with a gap of 15 bases between the germline ends. The data stem from a study of blood T cell repertoires in COVID-19 (dated by TCRdb to the early 2020s). In the study overall: Samples covering the acute and convalescent phases of COVID-19 were provided by collaborators in the United States, Italy and Spain. The prospective study material was composed of cDNA or gDNA derived from T cells, B-cell-depleted T cells, or PBMCs. Deeply sampled blood TCRbeta repertoires from subjects exposed to, actively infected with, or recovered from COVID-19 were included in the dataset. A freely available public database, intended as a resource for researchers studying the immune response to SARS-CoV-2, is where the repertoires were released. The samples were drawn from the first 160 participants of the ongoing ImmuneRACE study and from some 1,300 subjects provided by 6 global collaborators. The sample metadata nearly always contained a de-identified subject ID, COVID-19 status, age in years and sex. Where available, HLA class I and class II types were taken from metadata supplied by the sample provider and were not determined by assay-based typing. Broad study findings and their caveats: The quantity of clinical and demographic metadata differed by source and by participant and was supplied without curation.

In the prospective study, participants were about 18 to 95 years old, resided in approximately 25 geographic areas of the United States, and were enrolled through a virtual design. In the prospective study, cohorts were assigned on the basis of participant-reported clinical history obtained from a screening survey and a study questionnaire. Exposed participants had been in contact, within 2 weeks of entering the study, with a person who had a PCR-confirmed or clinician-diagnosed case of COVID-19. Mobile phlebotomists in the prospective study collected whole blood, serum and a nasopharyngeal or oropharyngeal swab from every participant. Over a roughly two-month period, participants in the prospective study had the option of providing additional blood draws and questionnaires. Before DNA extraction, prospective study blood samples were shipped either frozen or at room temperature.

The sequence came from a woman in her twenties or thirties who had been exposed to COVID-19. Sequencing input: PBMCs or T cells enriched from blood (not recorded which). Recombination joined TRBV7-9 with TRBJ2-3, and TRBD1 may be the D gene, going by 5 matching bases. The CDR3 protein is CASSLRGRTITDTQYF. In nucleotides, the sequence is TGTGCCAGCAGCTTAAGGGGCAGGACCATAACAGATACGCAGTATTTT.